The clone carrying this T cell receptor beta chain was seen a handful of times. The source of the sample is a study of T-cell reconstitution after alpha-beta-depleted transplantation in children. The CDR3 consists of 15 residues. Germline CDR1 SQVTM, CDR2 ANQGSEA. With 3 bases clipped from V and 1 base from J, the junction kept 5 bases outside the gene matches. Unique molecular identifiers were incorporated into the prepared TCRbeta library. TCRdb re-called the PCR reads with MiXCR, one entry per CDR3 protein. This table holds 500,000 or so distinct CDR3 sequences, around a third found once. This TCR came from a human donor who donated a stem cell graft to a child with aplastic anemia. The chain employs TRBV29-1 and TRBJ2-1; 8 positions match TRBD1. This material consisted of PBMCs from the stem cell graft donor, taken from the stem cell graft. For the CDR3, the DNA is TGCAGCGTTGAGCCAACAGGGGGATCCTACAATGAGCAGTTCTTC. It is translated as CSVEPTGGSYNEQFF.